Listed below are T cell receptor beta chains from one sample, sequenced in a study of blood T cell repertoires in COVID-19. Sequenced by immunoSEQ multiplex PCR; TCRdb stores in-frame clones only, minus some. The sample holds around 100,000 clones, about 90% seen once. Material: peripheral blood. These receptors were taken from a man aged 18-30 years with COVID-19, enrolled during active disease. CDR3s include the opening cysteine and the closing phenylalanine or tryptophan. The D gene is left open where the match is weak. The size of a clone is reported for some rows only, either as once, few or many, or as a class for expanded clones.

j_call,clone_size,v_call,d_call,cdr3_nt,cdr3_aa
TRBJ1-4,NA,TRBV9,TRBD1,TGTGCCAGCAGCGTAGTGGAGGGACAGGGAGATGGGACTAATGAAAAACTGCTTTTT,CASSVVEGQGDGTNEKLLF
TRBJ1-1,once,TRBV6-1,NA,TGTGCCAGCAGTGAAGCGCCGGGGAACACTGAAGCTTTCTTT,CASSEAPGNTEAFF
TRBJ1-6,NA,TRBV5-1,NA,TGCGCCAGCAGCTTGGAAGGTCCAGGGCCTTCACCCCTCCACTTT,CASSLEGPGPSPLHF
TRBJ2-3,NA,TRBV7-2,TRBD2,TGTGCCAGCAGCTTAGCCCTAGCGGGGGGCACAGATACGCAGTATTTT,CASSLALAGGTDTQYF
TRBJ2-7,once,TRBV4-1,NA,TGCGCCAGCAGCAAAGGACAGACCTACGAGCAGTACTTC,CASSKGQTYEQYF
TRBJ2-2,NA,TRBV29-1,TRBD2,TGCAGCGTTGAAGGAGGACTAGCGACCGGGGAGCTGTTTTTT,CSVEGGLATGELFF
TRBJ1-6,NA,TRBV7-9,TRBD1,TGTGCCAGCAGCTTAGCGAGGACAGGGGGGGTCTATAATTCACCCCTCCACTTT,CASSLARTGGVYNSPLHF
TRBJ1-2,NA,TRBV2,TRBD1,TGTGCCAGCAGTTTGGGACAGAGACACTATGGCTACACCTTC,CASSLGQRHYGYTF
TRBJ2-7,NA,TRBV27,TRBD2,TGTGCCAGCAGTTTGGGACTAGCGGGAGTCAACGAGCAGTACTTC,CASSLGLAGVNEQYF
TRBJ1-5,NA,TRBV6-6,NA,TGTGCCAGCAGCATTAATCTGGGAGGTAATCAGCCCCAGCATTTT,CASSINLGGNQPQHF
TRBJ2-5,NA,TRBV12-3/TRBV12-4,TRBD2,TGTGCCAGCAGTTTAGGGGGAGGGGAGACCCAGTACTTC,CASSLGGGETQYF
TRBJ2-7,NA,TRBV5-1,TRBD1,TGCGCCAGCAGCTCTCCGGGACAGGGCTACGAGCAGTACTTC,CASSSPGQGYEQYF
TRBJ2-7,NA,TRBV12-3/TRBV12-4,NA,TGTGCCAGCAGTCGGGACATTTACGAGCAGTACTTC,CASSRDIYEQYF
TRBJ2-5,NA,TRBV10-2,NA,TGCGCCAGCAGTGGCCTTACTTACGAGACCCAGTACTTC,CASSGLTYETQYF
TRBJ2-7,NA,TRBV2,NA,TGTGCCAGCAGTGAGGAGGACGGGGAGCAGTACTTC,CASSEEDGEQYF
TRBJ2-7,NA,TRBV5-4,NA,TGTGCCAGCAGCTTGCTCCAGACCTACGAGCAGTACTTC,CASSLLQTYEQYF
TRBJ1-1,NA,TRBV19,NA,TGTGCCAGTAGTATCCCCCAGGGGATGGGGAACACTGAAGCTTTCTTT,CASSIPQGMGNTEAFF
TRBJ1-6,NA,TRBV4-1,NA,TGCGCCAGCAGCCACTCGACGGGCCCCAGGGCCACTCCAGGGCCACCCCTCCACTTT,CASSHSTGPRATPGPPLHF
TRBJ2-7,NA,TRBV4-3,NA,TGCGCCAGCAGCCAAGATCTAGTGAGAATTTACGAGCAGTACTTC,CASSQDLVRIYEQYF
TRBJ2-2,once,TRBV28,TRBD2,TGTGCCAGCACCCGGGCAGGACTAGCGGGAGCCGGGGAGCTGTTTTTT,CASTRAGLAGAGELFF
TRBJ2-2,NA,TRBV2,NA,TGTGCCGGTAGAGCCACCGGGGAGCTGTTTTTT,CAGRATGELFF
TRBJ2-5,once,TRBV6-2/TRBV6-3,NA,TGTGCCAGCAGTTACCTGGAGGGCGGGGAGACCCAGTACTTC,CASSYLEGGETQYF